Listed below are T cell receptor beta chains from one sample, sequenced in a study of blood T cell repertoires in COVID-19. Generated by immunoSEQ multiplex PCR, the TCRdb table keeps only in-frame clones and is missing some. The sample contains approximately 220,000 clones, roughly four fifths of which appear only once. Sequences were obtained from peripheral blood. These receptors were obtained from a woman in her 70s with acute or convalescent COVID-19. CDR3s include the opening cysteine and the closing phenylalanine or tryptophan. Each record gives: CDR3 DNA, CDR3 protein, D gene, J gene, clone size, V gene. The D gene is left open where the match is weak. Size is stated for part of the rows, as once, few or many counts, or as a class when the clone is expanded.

cdr3_nt: TGTGCCAGCAGCGTAGACACTGAAGCTTTCTTT
cdr3_aa: CASSVDTEAFF
d_call: NA
j_call: TRBJ1-1
clone_size: NA
v_call: TRBV6-6

cdr3_nt: TGTGCCAGCAGTGACCTTGACAGGGGTTCTAATTCACCCCTCCACTTT
cdr3_aa: CASSDLDRGSNSPLHF
d_call: TRBD1
j_call: TRBJ1-6
clone_size: NA
v_call: TRBV6-1

cdr3_nt: TGTGCCAGCAGTTTTTTCCGGGACTTATACAATGAGCAGTTCTTC
cdr3_aa: CASSFFRDLYNEQFF
d_call: NA
j_call: TRBJ2-1
clone_size: NA
v_call: TRBV28

cdr3_nt: TGTGCCAGCAGCTTAGTTAGCGGGTCCTACAATGAGCAGTTCTTC
cdr3_aa: CASSLVSGSYNEQFF
d_call: TRBD2
j_call: TRBJ2-1
clone_size: NA
v_call: TRBV7-2

cdr3_nt: TGTGCCAGTAGTGCCCTCGGCGGCACTTTCTTT
cdr3_aa: CASSALGGTFF
d_call: NA
j_call: TRBJ1-1
clone_size: few
v_call: TRBV19

cdr3_nt: TGTGCCAGCAGCCTTCCACGGGGAAACACCATATATTTT
cdr3_aa: CASSLPRGNTIYF
d_call: NA
j_call: TRBJ1-3
clone_size: few
v_call: TRBV3-1/TRBV3-2

cdr3_nt: TGCAGCGTTCAAGGACAGGGGAACACCGGGGAGCTGTTTTTT
cdr3_aa: CSVQGQGNTGELFF
d_call: TRBD1
j_call: TRBJ2-2
clone_size: few
v_call: TRBV29-1

cdr3_nt: TGTGCCAGCACCCGGGGAGTTCCCTGGAACACCGGGGAGCTGTTTTTT
cdr3_aa: CASTRGVPWNTGELFF
d_call: NA
j_call: TRBJ2-2
clone_size: NA
v_call: TRBV14

cdr3_nt: TGTGCCAGCAGCTTAGGACAGGGGGCGTGGGCTGAAGCTTTCTTT
cdr3_aa: CASSLGQGAWAEAFF
d_call: TRBD1
j_call: TRBJ1-1
clone_size: NA
v_call: TRBV7-9

cdr3_nt: TGTGCCAGCAGTGTACAGGGGGTACCCTACGAGCAGTACTTC
cdr3_aa: CASSVQGVPYEQYF
d_call: TRBD1
j_call: TRBJ2-7
clone_size: NA
v_call: TRBV6-2/TRBV6-3

cdr3_nt: TGTGCCAGCAGAACAGGGGCTAGCAATCAGCCCCAGCATTTT
cdr3_aa: CASRTGASNQPQHF
d_call: TRBD1
j_call: TRBJ1-5
clone_size: NA
v_call: TRBV6-5

cdr3_nt: TGTGCCAGCTCACAAGGCCCCCGGGAATATCAGCCCCAGCATTTT
cdr3_aa: CASSQGPREYQPQHF
d_call: NA
j_call: TRBJ1-5
clone_size: NA
v_call: TRBV18

cdr3_nt: TGTGCCAGCAGCGCACAGGGGGGGAACACTGAAGCTTTCTTT
cdr3_aa: CASSAQGGNTEAFF
d_call: TRBD1
j_call: TRBJ1-1
clone_size: once
v_call: TRBV7-2

cdr3_nt: TGCGCCAGCCTGGATACAGGGAGTAACACTGAAGCTTTCTTT
cdr3_aa: CASLDTGSNTEAFF
d_call: NA
j_call: TRBJ1-1
clone_size: once
v_call: TRBV5-1

cdr3_nt: TGTGCCAGCTCACCGGTAGCCGGGACAGGGAAGCATTCACCCCTCCACTTT
cdr3_aa: CASSPVAGTGKHSPLHF
d_call: TRBD1
j_call: TRBJ1-6
clone_size: NA
v_call: TRBV18

cdr3_nt: TGTGCCTGGAGTGTATCGCAGGGTCTAGGCTATGGCTACACCTTC
cdr3_aa: CAWSVSQGLGYGYTF
d_call: NA
j_call: TRBJ1-2
clone_size: NA
v_call: TRBV30

cdr3_nt: TGTGCCAGCTCACCAACAGGGGGTTACGAGCAGTACTTC
cdr3_aa: CASSPTGGYEQYF
d_call: TRBD1
j_call: TRBJ2-7
clone_size: NA
v_call: TRBV18

cdr3_nt: TGCGCCAGCAGCCAAGATCTGTTTCGGTCAGGGGCGAACTATGGCTACACCTTC
cdr3_aa: CASSQDLFRSGANYGYTF
d_call: NA
j_call: TRBJ1-2
clone_size: few
v_call: TRBV4-3

cdr3_nt: TGTGCCAGCTCACCGGGGACAGGGGGAAATCAGCCCCAGCATTTT
cdr3_aa: CASSPGTGGNQPQHF
d_call: TRBD1
j_call: TRBJ1-5
clone_size: NA
v_call: TRBV18

cdr3_nt: TGTGCCAGCAGTGAAGCAGGGGTCGGTGGCTACACCTTC
cdr3_aa: CASSEAGVGGYTF
d_call: NA
j_call: TRBJ1-2
clone_size: NA
v_call: TRBV6-1

cdr3_nt: TGTGCCAGCAGTTACACCCGGGACAGCACTGAAGCTTTCTTT
cdr3_aa: CASSYTRDSTEAFF
d_call: TRBD1
j_call: TRBJ1-1
clone_size: NA
v_call: TRBV6-5

cdr3_nt: TGTGCCACATCAGGGGGCCTCACTGAAGCTTTCTTT
cdr3_aa: CATSGGLTEAFF
d_call: TRBD1
j_call: TRBJ1-1
clone_size: NA
v_call: TRBV25-1

cdr3_nt: TGTGCCAGCAGCACCGGACAGACCTACGAGCAGTACTTC
cdr3_aa: CASSTGQTYEQYF
d_call: NA
j_call: TRBJ2-7
clone_size: NA
v_call: TRBV7-2

cdr3_nt: TGTGCCAGCAGTTCCCTCGTGGGGGGAGCTTTCTTT
cdr3_aa: CASSSLVGGAFF
d_call: NA
j_call: TRBJ1-1
clone_size: NA
v_call: TRBV28

cdr3_nt: TGTGCCAGCAGTCCGGACAGGGGAGGCACAGATACGCAGTATTTT
cdr3_aa: CASSPDRGGTDTQYF
d_call: TRBD1
j_call: TRBJ2-3
clone_size: NA
v_call: TRBV9

cdr3_nt: TGTGCCAGTAGTACTTGGTCTAGCGGTCAAGAGACCCAGTACTTC
cdr3_aa: CASSTWSSGQETQYF
d_call: TRBD2
j_call: TRBJ2-5
clone_size: NA
v_call: TRBV19

cdr3_nt: TGTGCCAGCAGCTTATTTCGCTACGAGCAGTACTTC
cdr3_aa: CASSLFRYEQYF
d_call: NA
j_call: TRBJ2-7
clone_size: NA
v_call: TRBV7-8

cdr3_nt: TGTGCCAGCAGCTTAGGAATCGGTTCACCCCTCCACTTT
cdr3_aa: CASSLGIGSPLHF
d_call: NA
j_call: TRBJ1-6
clone_size: NA
v_call: TRBV11-2

cdr3_nt: TGTGCCACCAGTGAGGCCGGGACACTATCTTCTAACTATGGCTACACCTTC
cdr3_aa: CATSEAGTLSSNYGYTF
d_call: NA
j_call: TRBJ1-2
clone_size: NA
v_call: TRBV24-1

cdr3_nt: TGTGCCAGCAGTTACTCGACGGGTAATAATTCACCCCTCCACTTT
cdr3_aa: CASSYSTGNNSPLHF
d_call: NA
j_call: TRBJ1-6
clone_size: NA
v_call: TRBV6-6

cdr3_nt: TGTGCCAGCAGTACGTACAGGGAGAGGAGCAATCAGCCCCAGCATTTT
cdr3_aa: CASSTYRERSNQPQHF
d_call: NA
j_call: TRBJ1-5
clone_size: NA
v_call: TRBV6-2/TRBV6-3

cdr3_nt: TGTGCCAGCAGTTGGGGCGGGGTCGATTCACCCCTCCACTTT
cdr3_aa: CASSWGGVDSPLHF
d_call: NA
j_call: TRBJ1-6
clone_size: NA
v_call: TRBV6-2/TRBV6-3

cdr3_nt: TGTGCCAGCAGACTAAGGACAGGGGTCAATTCACCCCTCCACTTT
cdr3_aa: CASRLRTGVNSPLHF
d_call: TRBD1
j_call: TRBJ1-6
clone_size: once
v_call: TRBV11-2

cdr3_nt: TGTGCCAGCAGTACCTGGACAATTCAGGGGACCCAGTACTTC
cdr3_aa: CASSTWTIQGTQYF
d_call: NA
j_call: TRBJ2-5
clone_size: NA
v_call: TRBV2

cdr3_nt: TGCGCCAGCAGCCAAGATCACCAGTCTCCCTACGAGCAGTACTTC
cdr3_aa: CASSQDHQSPYEQYF
d_call: NA
j_call: TRBJ2-7
clone_size: NA
v_call: TRBV4-3

cdr3_nt: TGTGCCAGCAGCGCCCGACAGCCACGCTCTGGAAACACCATATATTTT
cdr3_aa: CASSARQPRSGNTIYF
d_call: NA
j_call: TRBJ1-3
clone_size: NA
v_call: TRBV7-2

cdr3_nt: TGTGCCAGCAGTTACCAGCGGAACACCGGGGAGCTGTTTTTT
cdr3_aa: CASSYQRNTGELFF
d_call: NA
j_call: TRBJ2-2
clone_size: NA
v_call: TRBV6-2/TRBV6-3

cdr3_nt: TGCGCCAGCAGCTTGGATCTACCGAACACAGATACGCAGTATTTT
cdr3_aa: CASSLDLPNTDTQYF
d_call: NA
j_call: TRBJ2-3
clone_size: NA
v_call: TRBV5-1

cdr3_nt: TGTGCCAGCTCACCGGGGACAGACTACTATGGCTACACCTTC
cdr3_aa: CASSPGTDYYGYTF
d_call: TRBD1
j_call: TRBJ1-2
clone_size: NA
v_call: TRBV18

cdr3_nt: TGTGCCAGCAGCTTGGGACAGGGGCATGAAAAACTGTTTTTT
cdr3_aa: CASSLGQGHEKLFF
d_call: TRBD1
j_call: TRBJ1-4
clone_size: NA
v_call: TRBV7-8